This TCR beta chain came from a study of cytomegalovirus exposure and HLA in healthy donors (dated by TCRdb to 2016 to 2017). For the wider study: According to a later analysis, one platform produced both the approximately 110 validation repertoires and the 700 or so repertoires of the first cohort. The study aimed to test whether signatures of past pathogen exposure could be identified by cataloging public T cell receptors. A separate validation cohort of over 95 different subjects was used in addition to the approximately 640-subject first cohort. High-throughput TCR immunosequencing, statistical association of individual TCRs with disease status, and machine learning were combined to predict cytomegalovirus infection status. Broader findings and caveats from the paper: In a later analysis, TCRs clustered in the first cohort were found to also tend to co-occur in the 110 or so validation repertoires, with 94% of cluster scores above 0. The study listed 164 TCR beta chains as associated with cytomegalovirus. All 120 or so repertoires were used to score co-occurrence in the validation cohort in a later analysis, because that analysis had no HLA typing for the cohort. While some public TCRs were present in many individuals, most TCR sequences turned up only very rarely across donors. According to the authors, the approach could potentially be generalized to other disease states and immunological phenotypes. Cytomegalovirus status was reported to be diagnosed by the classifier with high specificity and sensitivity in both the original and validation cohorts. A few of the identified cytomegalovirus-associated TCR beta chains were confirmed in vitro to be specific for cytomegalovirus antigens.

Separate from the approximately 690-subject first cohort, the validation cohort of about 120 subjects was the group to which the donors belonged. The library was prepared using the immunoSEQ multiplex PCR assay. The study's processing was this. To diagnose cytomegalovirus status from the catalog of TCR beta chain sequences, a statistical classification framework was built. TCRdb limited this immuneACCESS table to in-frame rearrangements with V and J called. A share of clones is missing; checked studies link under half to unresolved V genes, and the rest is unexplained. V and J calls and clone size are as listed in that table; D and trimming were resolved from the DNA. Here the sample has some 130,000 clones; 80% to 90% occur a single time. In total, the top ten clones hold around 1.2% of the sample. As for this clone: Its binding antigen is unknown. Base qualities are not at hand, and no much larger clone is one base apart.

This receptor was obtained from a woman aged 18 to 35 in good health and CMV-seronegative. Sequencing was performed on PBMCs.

The nucleotides read TGTGCCAGCAGCTTAGTGGTCCGGACCGGGAGCTACACCTTC. The encoded protein is CASSLVVRTGSYTF. This chain is built from TRBV7-8 and TRBJ1-2; no D gene can be assigned with confidence. V loses 1 base of germline sequence and J loses 9 bases, and the interval between the two ends is 15 bases. In the germline V gene, CDR1 corresponds to SGHVS and CDR2 to FQNEAQ. Reading from cysteine to phenylalanine, the CDR3 counts 14 amino acids. CDR3 DNA is the only sequence kept; it has 42 bases, read in frame from the first base. Reference TRBV7-8 and TRBJ1-2 genes cover what lies past the CDR3, so the full variable domain is GAGVSQSPRYKVAKRGQDVALRCDPISGHVSLFWYQQALGQGPEFLTYFQNEAQLDKSGLPSDRFFAERPEGSVSTLKIQRTQQEDSAVYLCASSLVVRTGSYTFGSGTRLTVV.